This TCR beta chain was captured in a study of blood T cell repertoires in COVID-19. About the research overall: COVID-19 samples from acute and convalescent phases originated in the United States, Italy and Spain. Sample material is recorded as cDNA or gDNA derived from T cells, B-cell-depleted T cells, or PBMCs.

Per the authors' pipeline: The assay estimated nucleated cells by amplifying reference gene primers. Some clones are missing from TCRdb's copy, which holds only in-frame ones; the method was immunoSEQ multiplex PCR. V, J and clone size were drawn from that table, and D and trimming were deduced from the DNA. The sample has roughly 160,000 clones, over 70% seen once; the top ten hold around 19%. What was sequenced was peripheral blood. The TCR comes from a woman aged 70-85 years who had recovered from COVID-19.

The CDR3 is CSASRSNTGELFF. Here the CDR3 DNA reads TGCAGTGCTAGTCGTTCGAACACCGGGGAGCTGTTTTTT. The rearrangement uses TRBV20-1 and TRBJ2-2; D gene ambiguous. Germline V lookup: CDR1 DFQATT, CDR2 SNEGSKA (reference sequence). The CDR3 covers 13 residues. V was clipped by 3 bases and J by 0 bases, with 5 bases between them.